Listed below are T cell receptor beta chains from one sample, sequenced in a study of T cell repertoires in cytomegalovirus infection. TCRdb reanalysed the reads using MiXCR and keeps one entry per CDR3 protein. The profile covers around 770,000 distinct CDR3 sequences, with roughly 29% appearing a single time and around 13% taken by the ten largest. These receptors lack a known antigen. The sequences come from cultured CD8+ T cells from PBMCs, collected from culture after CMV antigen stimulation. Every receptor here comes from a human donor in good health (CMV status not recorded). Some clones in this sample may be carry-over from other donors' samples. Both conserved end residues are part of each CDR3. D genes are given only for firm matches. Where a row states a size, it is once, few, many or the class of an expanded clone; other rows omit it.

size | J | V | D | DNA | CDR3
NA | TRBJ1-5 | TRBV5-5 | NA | TGTGCCAGCAGCTCTGCCTCAGGGGTGCCCCAGCATTTT | CASSSASGVPQHF
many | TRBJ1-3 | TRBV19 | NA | TGTGCCAGTAGTATATTCTCTGGACAGCTCTCTGGAAACACCATATATTTT | CASSIFSGQLSGNTIYF
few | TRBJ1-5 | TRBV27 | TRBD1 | TGTGCCAGCAGTCTCGGCAGGGGGTTTAATCAGCCCCAGCATTTT | CASSLGRGFNQPQHF
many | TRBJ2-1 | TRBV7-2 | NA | TGTGCCAGCAGCGGGGGCCTCGGGGATGAGCAGTTCTTC | CASSGGLGDEQFF
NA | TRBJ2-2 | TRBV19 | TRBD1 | TGTGCCAGTAGTAGCGGACAGGGTCGAGGCACCGGGGAGCTGTTTTTT | CASSSGQGRGTGELFF
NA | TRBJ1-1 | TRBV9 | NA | TGTGCCAGCAGCGCAAAACTAAGGAACACTGAAGCTTTCTTT | CASSAKLRNTEAFF
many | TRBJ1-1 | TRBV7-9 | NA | TGTGCCAGCAGCTGTCATTGGAGGAGGGTTCGGGACACTGAAGCTTTCTTT | CASSCHWRRVRDTEAFF
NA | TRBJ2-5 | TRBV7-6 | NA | TGTGCCAGCAGCTCAGTCCCTCTACAAAAAGAGACCCAGTACTTC | CASSSVPLQKETQYF
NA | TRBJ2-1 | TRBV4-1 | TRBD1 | TGCGCCAGCAGCCACCGAGGCCAGGGGGCGGTCAATGAGCAGTTCTTC | CASSHRGQGAVNEQFF
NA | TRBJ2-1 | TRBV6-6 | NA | TGTGCCAGCAGCTACGGGACTCCCAGCCTATACAATGAGCAGTTCTTC | CASSYGTPSLYNEQFF
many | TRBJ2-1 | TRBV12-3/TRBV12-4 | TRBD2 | TGTGCCAGCAGTCATAGCGGGGGGGACAATGAGCAGTTCTTC | CASSHSGGDNEQFF